This T cell receptor (beta chain) was obtained from a study of CD8+ T cells in alopecia areata. At the level of the study: People stayed on tofacitinib for 6 to 18 months, then stopped the drug for 6 months.

Collection of lesional scalp punch biopsies and peripheral blood was performed in alopecia areata patients. CD4+ and CD8+ T cells were sorted from PBMCs stained for CD3, CD4 and CD8. Isolated RNA was reverse transcribed into cDNA used as the sequencing template. The method was immunoSEQ multiplex PCR; TCRdb's version includes in-frame clones alone and lacks a portion of them. The data hold approximately 140,000 clones, with 80% to 90% observed a single time. Study results and limitations: Sequencing of scalp tissue also captures the resident alphabeta T cells of normal skin.

The germline V gene encodes CDR1 SGHNT and CDR2 YYREEE (reference sequence). The CDR3 covers 15 residues. Regarding this clone: Its target is unknown.

The chain uses TRBV5-4 and TRBJ2-5; 7 nucleotides agree with TRBD1. TRBJ2-7 matches the DNA end more closely, so the J call is doubtful. The sequence came from a human donor with alopecia areata. The sequences come from CD8+ T cells sorted from blood, collected at week 0. The CDR3 DNA sequence: TGTGCCAGCAGCCTCAAGACAGGGAAAGGCCACGAGCAGTACTTC. Amino acids: CASSLKTGKGHEQYF.